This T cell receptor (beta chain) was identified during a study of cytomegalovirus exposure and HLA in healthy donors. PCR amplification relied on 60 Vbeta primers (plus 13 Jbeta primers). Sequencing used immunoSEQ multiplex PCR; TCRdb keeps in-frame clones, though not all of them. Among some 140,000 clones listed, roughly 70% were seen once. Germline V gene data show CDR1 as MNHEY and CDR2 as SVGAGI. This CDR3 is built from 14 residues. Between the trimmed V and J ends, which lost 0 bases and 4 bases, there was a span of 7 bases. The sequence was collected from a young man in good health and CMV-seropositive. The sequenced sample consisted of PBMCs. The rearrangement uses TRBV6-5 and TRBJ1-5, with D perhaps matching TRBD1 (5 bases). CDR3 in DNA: TGTGCCAGCAGTTACTCCCAGGGAAATCAGCCCCAGCATTTT. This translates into CASSYSQGNQPQHF.